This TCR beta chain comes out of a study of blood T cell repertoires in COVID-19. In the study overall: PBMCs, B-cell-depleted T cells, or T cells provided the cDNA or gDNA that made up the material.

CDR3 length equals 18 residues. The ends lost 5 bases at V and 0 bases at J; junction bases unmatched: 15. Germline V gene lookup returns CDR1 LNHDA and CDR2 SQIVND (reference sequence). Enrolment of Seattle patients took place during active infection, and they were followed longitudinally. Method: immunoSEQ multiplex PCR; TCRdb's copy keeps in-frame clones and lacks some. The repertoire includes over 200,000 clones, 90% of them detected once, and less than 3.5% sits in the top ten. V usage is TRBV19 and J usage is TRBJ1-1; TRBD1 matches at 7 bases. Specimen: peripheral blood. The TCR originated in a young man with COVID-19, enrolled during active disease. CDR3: CASSSSFRDRYLNTEAFF. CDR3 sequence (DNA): TGTGCCAGTAGTTCTTCATTCCGGGACAGATATTTGAACACTGAAGCTTTCTTT.